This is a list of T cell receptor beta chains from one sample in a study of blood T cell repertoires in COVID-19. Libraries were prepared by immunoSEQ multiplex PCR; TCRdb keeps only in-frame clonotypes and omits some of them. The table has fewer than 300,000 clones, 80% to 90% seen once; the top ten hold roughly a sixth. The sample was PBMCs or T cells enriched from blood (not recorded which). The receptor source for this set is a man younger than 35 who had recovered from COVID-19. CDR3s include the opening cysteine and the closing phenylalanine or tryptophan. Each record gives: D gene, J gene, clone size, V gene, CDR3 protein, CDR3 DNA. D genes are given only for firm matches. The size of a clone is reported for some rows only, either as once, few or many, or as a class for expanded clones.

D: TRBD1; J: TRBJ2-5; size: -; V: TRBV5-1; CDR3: CASSLSGRGKEETQYF; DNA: TGCGCCAGCAGCTTGTCCGGCAGGGGGAAGGAAGAGACCCAGTACTTC
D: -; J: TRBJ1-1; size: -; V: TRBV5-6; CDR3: CASSLSPGNTEAFF; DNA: TGTGCCAGCAGCTTGTCTCCAGGGAACACTGAAGCTTTCTTT
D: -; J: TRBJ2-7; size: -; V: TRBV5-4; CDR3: CASSSQSGSSEQYF; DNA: TGTGCCAGCAGCTCGCAAAGTGGGAGTTCCGAGCAGTACTTC
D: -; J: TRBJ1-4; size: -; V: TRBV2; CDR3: CASRVQGVGREKLFF; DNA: TGTGCCAGCAGAGTACAGGGTGTGGGTAGGGAAAAACTGTTTTTT
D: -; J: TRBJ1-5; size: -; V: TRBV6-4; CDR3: CASAQDPSSNQPQHF; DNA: TGTGCCAGCGCCCAGGATCCATCTAGCAATCAGCCCCAGCATTTT
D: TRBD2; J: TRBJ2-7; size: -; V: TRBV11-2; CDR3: CASSFSSGPSYEQYF; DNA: TGTGCCAGCAGCTTTAGTAGCGGGCCCTCCTACGAGCAGTACTTC
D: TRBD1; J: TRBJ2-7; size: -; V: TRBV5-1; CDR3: CASSSGGQGGEQYF; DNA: TGCGCCAGCAGCTCGGGGGGACAGGGAGGTGAGCAGTACTTC
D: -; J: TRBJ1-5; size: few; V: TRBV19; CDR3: CASTLQGNQPQHF; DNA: TGTGCCAGTACTCTCCAGGGCAATCAGCCCCAGCATTTT
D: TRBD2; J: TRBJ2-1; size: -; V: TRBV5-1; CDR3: CASSLAKTSGRGEQFF; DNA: TGCGCCAGCAGCTTGGCCAAGACTAGCGGGAGAGGTGAGCAGTTCTTC
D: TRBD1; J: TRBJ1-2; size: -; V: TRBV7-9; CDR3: CASSSRDRENYGYTF; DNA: TGTGCCAGCAGCTCCCGGGACAGGGAGAACTATGGCTACACCTTC
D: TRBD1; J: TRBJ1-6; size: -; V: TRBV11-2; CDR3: CASSYTTGTANSPLHF; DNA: TGTGCCAGCAGCTATACTACCGGGACAGCAAATTCACCCCTCCACTTT
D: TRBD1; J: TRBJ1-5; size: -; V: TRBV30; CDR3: CAWSVGTGSRGVHQPQHF; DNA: TGTGCCTGGAGTGTTGGGACAGGGTCGAGAGGAGTGCATCAGCCCCAGCATTTT
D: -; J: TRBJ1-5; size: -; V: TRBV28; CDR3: CASSFQGLNQPQHF; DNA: TGTGCCAGCAGTTTCCAGGGCCTCAATCAGCCCCAGCATTTT
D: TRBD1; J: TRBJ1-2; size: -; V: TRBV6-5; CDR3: CASRAGQAGAYGYTF; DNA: TGTGCCAGCAGGGCGGGACAGGCTGGGGCTTATGGCTACACCTTC
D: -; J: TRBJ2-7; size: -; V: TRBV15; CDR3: CATSREVRVEQYF; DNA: TGTGCCACCAGCAGAGAAGTCAGGGTCGAGCAGTACTTC
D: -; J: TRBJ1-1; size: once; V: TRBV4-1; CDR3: CASSQELMGLFANTEAFF; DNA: TGCGCCAGCAGCCAAGAACTGATGGGGCTGTTCGCGAACACTGAAGCTTTCTTT
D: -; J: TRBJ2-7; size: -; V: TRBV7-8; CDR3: CASPHAVYEQYF; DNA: TGTGCCAGCCCCCACGCGGTCTACGAGCAGTACTTC
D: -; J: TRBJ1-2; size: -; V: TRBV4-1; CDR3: CASSQAGYGYTF; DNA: TGCGCCAGCAGCCAAGCAGGGTATGGCTACACCTTC
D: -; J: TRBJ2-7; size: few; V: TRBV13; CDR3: CASSPRGGEQYF; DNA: TGTGCCAGCAGCCCCAGGGGTGGGGAGCAGTACTTC
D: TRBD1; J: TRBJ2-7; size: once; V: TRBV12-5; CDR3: CASGPGDRGLSYEQYF; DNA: TGTGCTAGTGGCCCTGGGGACAGGGGTCTCTCCTACGAGCAGTACTTC
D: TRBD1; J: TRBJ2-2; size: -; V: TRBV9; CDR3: CASSTGQADTGELFF; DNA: TGTGCCAGCAGCACGGGACAGGCGGACACCGGGGAGCTGTTTTTT
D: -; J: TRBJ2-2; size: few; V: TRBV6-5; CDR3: CASSSLHRVSSGELFF; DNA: TGTGCCAGCAGTTCCCTCCACAGGGTTAGTTCCGGGGAGCTGTTTTTT
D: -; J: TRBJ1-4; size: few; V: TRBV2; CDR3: CASSEFSEKLFF; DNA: TGTGCCAGCAGTGAATTCAGTGAAAAACTGTTTTTT
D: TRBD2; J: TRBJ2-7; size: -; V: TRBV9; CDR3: CASSGAPTSGSRYEQYF; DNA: TGTGCCAGCAGCGGAGCCCCGACTAGCGGGAGTCGGTACGAGCAGTACTTC
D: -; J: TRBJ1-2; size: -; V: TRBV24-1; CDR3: CATSEPGSYGYTF; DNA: TGTGCCACCAGTGAACCCGGGAGCTATGGCTACACCTTC
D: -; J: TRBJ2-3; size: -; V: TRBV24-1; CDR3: CATSALSGNTQYF; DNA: TGTGCCACCAGTGCCCTCTCGGGGAATACGCAGTATTTT
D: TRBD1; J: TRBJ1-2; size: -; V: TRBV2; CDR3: CASSGQGMSGYTF; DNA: TGTGCCAGCAGTGGACAGGGGATGAGTGGCTACACCTTC
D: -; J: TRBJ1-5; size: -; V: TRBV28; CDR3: CASSTRLIQGEFNQPQHF; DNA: TGTGCCAGCAGCACCCGACTGATACAGGGAGAGTTCAATCAGCCCCAGCATTTT
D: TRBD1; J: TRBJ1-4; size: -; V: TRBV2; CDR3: CASRDTGTGIEKLFF; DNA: TGTGCCAGCAGAGACACCGGGACAGGAATTGAAAAACTGTTTTTT